A selection of T cell receptor beta chains follows, all from one sample in a study of CXCR3-negative and CXCR3-positive naive CD8 T cells. TCRdb reprocessed the 5' RACE reads, with one entry per CDR3 protein and no DNA. This sample's table has about 120,000 distinct CDR3 sequences. The source material was naive CXCR3+ CD8+ T cells from blood. Source of these receptors: a human donor in good health. Some clones in this sample may be carry-over from other donors' samples. Each CDR3 is given with its conserved first and last residue.

J: TRBJ1-2
V: TRBV6-5
CDR3: CASSYQGQGANYGYTF

J: TRBJ2-7
V: TRBV6-2/TRBV6-3
CDR3: CASINRGLVIYEQYF

J: TRBJ2-3
V: TRBV4-3
CDR3: CASSQDGRGSSTDTQYF

J: TRBJ2-7
V: TRBV7-9
CDR3: CASSAGLAGRSYEQYF

J: TRBJ2-7
V: TRBV5-5
CDR3: CASSSGGNAYEQYF

J: TRBJ2-3
V: TRBV12-3/TRBV12-4
CDR3: CASSSVASGSPDTQYF

J: TRBJ2-7
V: TRBV5-1
CDR3: CASSTSGLYEQYF

J: TRBJ2-7
V: TRBV4-1
CDR3: CASSQDLSSSYEQYF

J: TRBJ1-2
V: TRBV29-1
CDR3: CSVQQVNYGYTF

J: TRBJ1-1
V: TRBV19
CDR3: CASSTNRVLGTEAFF

J: TRBJ1-2
V: TRBV7-9
CDR3: CASSETGSLYGYTF

J: TRBJ1-1
V: TRBV10-3
CDR3: CAISELFPVMDRNTEAFF

J: TRBJ2-1
V: TRBV3-1
CDR3: CASSQDAGYNEQFF

J: TRBJ1-1
V: TRBV20-1
CDR3: CSARDSTRHEPLDTEAFF

J: TRBJ2-3
V: TRBV28
CDR3: CASSLYRGGTDTQYF

J: TRBJ2-7
V: TRBV12-3/TRBV12-4
CDR3: CASRGQGNGQYF

J: TRBJ2-1
V: TRBV29-1
CDR3: CSVGGLAGVPSSYNEQFF

J: TRBJ2-5
V: TRBV29-1
CDR3: CSVEFYAGTVNKETQYF

J: TRBJ2-1
V: TRBV14
CDR3: CASSPRTYNEQFF

J: TRBJ2-5
V: TRBV7-8
CDR3: CASSLGGGTGYF

J: TRBJ2-3
V: TRBV7-3
CDR3: CASSLKIGRTDTQYF

J: TRBJ1-1
V: TRBV5-1
CDR3: CASSLGWKILGMNTEAFF

J: TRBJ1-4
V: TRBV13
CDR3: CASSPTIRGEKLFF

J: TRBJ2-1
V: TRBV14
CDR3: CASSQDPSGTRLYNEQFF

J: TRBJ2-3
V: TRBV7-9
CDR3: CASRSAILGDTQYF

J: TRBJ2-3
V: TRBV28
CDR3: CASSGHRTDTQYF

J: TRBJ2-3
V: TRBV28
CDR3: CASSLGQGRADTQYF

J: TRBJ2-2
V: TRBV19
CDR3: CASRGTGSRTGELFF

J: TRBJ2-1
V: TRBV11-3
CDR3: CASSLGTGNEQFF

J: TRBJ2-5
V: TRBV7-6
CDR3: CASSLALDLEIQETQYF

J: TRBJ2-7
V: TRBV10-3
CDR3: CAISESGTGTYEQYF

J: TRBJ2-2
V: TRBV3-1
CDR3: CASSQDDWGRGTGELFF

J: TRBJ2-3
V: TRBV29-1
CDR3: CSVDLAGEYTDTQYF

J: TRBJ2-7
V: TRBV4-3
CDR3: CASSQDLSEYEQYF

J: TRBJ1-2
V: TRBV7-9
CDR3: CASSLGTVGYGYTF

J: TRBJ1-2
V: TRBV27
CDR3: CASSSYRVNYGYTF

J: TRBJ1-2
V: TRBV12-3/TRBV12-4
CDR3: CASSLSMGQGPLLYGYTF

J: TRBJ2-1
V: TRBV4-1
CDR3: CASSQDPGRGLENEQFF

J: TRBJ2-5
V: TRBV28
CDR3: CASSFSGRARETQYF

J: TRBJ2-1
V: TRBV27
CDR3: CASSLGGAENEQFF

J: TRBJ2-7
V: TRBV5-5
CDR3: CASSWGTGGQNEQYF

J: TRBJ2-1
V: TRBV9
CDR3: CASTPAGGGLNEQFF

J: TRBJ2-1
V: TRBV7-9
CDR3: CASMMRVAVGDYNEQFF

J: TRBJ2-7
V: TRBV4-3
CDR3: CASSQDRTSGTSYEQYF

J: TRBJ1-1
V: TRBV7-8
CDR3: CASSRLQTLGAEAFF

J: TRBJ2-1
V: TRBV9
CDR3: CASSNRLAGGPSSYNEQFF